This TCR beta chain comes out of a study of Ad26.COV2.S vaccination and SARS-CoV-2 variants. In the study overall: Donor had been placed in the Ad26.COV2.S arm of the COV1001 trial. Doses of Ad26.COV2.S were injected into muscle once or twice, 56 days apart.

Treatment reported: roughly 20 received Ad26.COV2.S at low or high dose, single or two shots; five or six received placebo; per-sample allocation not given. Collection of samples fell on day 63 after the first vaccine or placebo injection. Whoever gave the sample was an adult aged 18-55 years in Boston. V lost 10 bases, J lost 2 bases, and 5 bases stayed unmatched. Germline V gives CDR1 ENHRY, CDR2 SYGVKD. CDR3 size: 13 residues. Profiled with immunoSEQ multiplex PCR; TCRdb holds only in-frame clones, not every one. The sample shows roughly 700,000 clones, about 90% of them seen only once. This clone was observed a few times.

This chain links TRBV10-3 with TRBJ1-3; 7 bases line up with TRBD1. The sequence was collected from a person between 18 and 65 years old who received the Ad26.COV2.S COVID-19 vaccine or a placebo. The sample was peripheral blood, taken in a trial of Ad26.COV2.S vaccine versus placebo. The CDR3 DNA is TGTGCCACCAGGGGGGGGGCTGGAAACACCATATATTTT. Residues: CATRGGAGNTIYF.